These T cell receptor beta chains were read from a single sample in a study of technical replicates of blood from a handful of donors. TCRdb's copy holds only in-frame clones and misses some; the assay was immunoSEQ multiplex PCR. The data show around 100,000 clones, approximately 96% seen once. What was sequenced was T cells isolated from PBMCs. The receptor source for this set is a human donor in good health. CDR3s include the opening cysteine and the closing phenylalanine or tryptophan. Each record gives: D gene, J gene, V gene, clone size, CDR3 protein, CDR3 DNA. The D gene is left open where the match is weak. Size is stated for part of the rows, as once, few or many counts, or as a class when the clone is expanded.

TRBD2 TRBJ2-3 TRBV2 NA CASSDLGTSGLTDTQYF TGTGCCAGCAGTGACCTAGGGACTAGCGGACTTACAGATACGCAGTATTTT
NA TRBJ2-7 TRBV29-1 NA CSVVFSPGSPPYEQYF TGCAGCGTTGTATTCTCTCCGGGTTCCCCACCCTACGAGCAGTACTTC
NA TRBJ1-2 TRBV19 NA CASSPARGIDYGYTF TGTGCCAGTAGTCCAGCCAGGGGTATAGATTATGGCTACACCTTC
NA TRBJ1-1 TRBV6-1 NA CASSDQPGVGNTEAFF TGTGCCAGCAGTGATCAACCAGGGGTTGGGAACACTGAAGCTTTCTTT
TRBD1 TRBJ2-5 TRBV2 NA CASTGYRGRPETQYF TGTGCCAGCACCGGATACAGGGGTAGGCCAGAGACCCAGTACTTC
NA TRBJ2-3 TRBV28 NA CASRMFVGRGITDTQYF TGTGCCAGCAGGATGTTCGTGGGCAGGGGCATCACAGATACGCAGTATTTT
NA TRBJ2-7 TRBV5-6 NA CASSPSHEGRSSYEQYF TGTGCCAGCAGCCCCAGTCACGAGGGAAGAAGCTCCTACGAGCAGTACTTC
NA TRBJ2-7 TRBV6-5 NA CASSYDYANEQYF TGTGCCAGCAGTTACGACTACGCAAACGAGCAGTACTTC
TRBD2 TRBJ2-3 TRBV28 NA CASSLAASGYTDTQYF TGTGCCAGCAGTTTAGCGGCTAGCGGATATACAGATACGCAGTATTTT
TRBD2 TRBJ2-7 TRBV4-1 NA CASSQLRTSGRTYEQYF TGCGCCAGCAGCCAACTTCGGACTAGCGGGAGAACCTACGAGCAGTACTTC
TRBD2 TRBJ2-1 TRBV7-7 NA CASSLGTSGSDEQFF TGTGCTAGCAGTCTAGGGACTAGCGGGAGTGATGAGCAGTTCTTC
NA TRBJ2-7 TRBV9 NA CASSLKGDKNYEQYF TGTGCCAGCAGTCTGAAAGGGGACAAAAACTACGAGCAGTACTTC
NA TRBJ1-1 TRBV29-1 NA CSVDRVNTEAFF TGCAGCGTTGACCGAGTGAACACTGAAGCTTTCTTT
NA TRBJ2-4 TRBV27 once CASSVREKAKNIQYF TGTGCCAGCAGTGTCCGAGAAAAGGCCAAAAACATTCAGTACTTC
NA TRBJ2-7 TRBV27 NA CASSLAGPYEQYF TGTGCCAGCAGTTTGGCAGGGCCCTACGAGCAGTACTTC
NA TRBJ1-1 TRBV2 NA CASSEYGGRNTEAFF TGTGCCAGCAGTGAATACGGAGGAAGGAACACTGAAGCTTTCTTT
TRBD1 TRBJ1-5 TRBV6-1 NA CASSRDRVGQPQHF TGTGCCAGCAGCCGGGACAGGGTTGGTCAGCCCCAGCATTTT
NA TRBJ2-1 TRBV30 NA CAWSVLASYNEQFF TGTGCCTGGAGCGTCCTAGCGTCCTACAATGAGCAGTTCTTC
NA TRBJ1-2 TRBV19 NA CASSMRGTFYGYTF TGTGCCAGTAGTATGCGGGGCACCTTTTATGGCTACACCTTC
NA TRBJ2-7 TRBV7-9 NA CASSLMSRDTMREQYF TGTGCCAGCAGCCTAATGTCACGGGACACTATGAGGGAGCAGTACTTC
TRBD1 TRBJ1-5 TRBV28 once CASSIPGTGGYQPQHF TGTGCCAGCAGTATCCCCGGGACAGGGGGATATCAGCCCCAGCATTTT
TRBD2 TRBJ2-3 TRBV7-9 NA CASSGTSGRADTQYF TGTGCCAGCAGCGGGACTAGCGGGAGAGCAGATACGCAGTATTTT
TRBD2 TRBJ2-3 TRBV4-2 once CASSQEGASGKFRGTDTQYF TGTGCCAGCAGCCAAGAAGGGGCTAGCGGGAAGTTCCGGGGTACAGATACGCAGTATTTT
NA TRBJ1-4 TRBV11-2 NA CASSLVQAGFEKLFF TGTGCCAGCAGCTTAGTACAGGCAGGGTTTGAAAAACTGTTTTTT
NA TRBJ1-3 TRBV4-1 once CASSQDSGGVSGNTIYF TGCGCCAGCAGCCAAGATTCGGGGGGCGTCTCTGGAAACACCATATATTTT
NA TRBJ1-4 TRBV9 NA CASSVTIGLWEKLFF TGTGCCAGCAGCGTGACAATCGGCCTATGGGAAAAACTGTTTTTT
NA TRBJ1-1 TRBV11-3 NA CASSLGNYEYTEAFF TGTGCCAGCAGCTTAGGGAACTATGAATACACTGAAGCTTTCTTT
NA TRBJ1-4 TRBV7-9 once CASSYNEKLFF TGTGCCAGCAGTTATAATGAAAAACTGTTTTTT
NA TRBJ1-1 TRBV19 NA CASSPRQENTEAFF TGTGCCAGTAGTCCCCGACAGGAGAACACTGAAGCTTTCTTT
TRBD1 TRBJ1-1 TRBV30 NA CAWRETGGRNTEAFF TGTGCCTGGAGAGAAACAGGGGGGAGAAACACTGAAGCTTTCTTT
NA TRBJ2-4 TRBV2 NA CASSAVGRAKNIQYF TGTGCCAGCAGTGCCGTGGGCCGAGCCAAAAACATTCAGTACTTC
NA TRBJ1-1 TRBV7-3 NA CASSLGRGNTEAFF TGTGCCAGCAGCTTAGGCAGGGGGAACACTGAAGCTTTCTTT
NA TRBJ2-1 TRBV18 NA CASSPRAKVGNEQFF TGTGCCAGCTCACCTAGAGCGAAAGTAGGCAATGAGCAGTTCTTC